This T cell receptor beta chain was recovered during a study of regulatory T cells in long-lasting Graves disease. The time point was: persistent/refractory GD, antithyroid drugs over 5 years with positive TRAb. Scientists built the TCR library using RNA that was extracted from PBMCs. Arm-PCR of CDR3 regions and iRepertoire HTBI primers were the basis on which TCR beta libraries were built. TCRdb independently ran MiXCR on the multiplex PCR reads; one entry per CDR3 protein. Here the sample spans 350,000 to 500,000 distinct CDR3 sequences, 21% being singletons. This clonotype appeared a few times. This clonotype was obtained from a female donor with Graves disease. This specimen consisted of peripheral blood mononuclear cells (PBMCs), obtained when the disease was refractory, from a patient treated with antithyroid drugs.

The CDR3 sequence is CASSLPLSGYGYTF. The CDR3 DNA reads as TGTGCCAGCAGCTTGCCCTTAAGTGGCTATGGCTACACCTTC. The V gene is TRBV7-9, the J gene TRBJ1-2; no clear D. The germline V and J ends were trimmed by 3 bases and 4 bases, with 12 bases remaining between them. This CDR3 comprises 14 residues. Germline CDR1 reads SEHNR; CDR2 reads FQNEAQ (reference sequence).